The clone carrying this T cell receptor beta chain was seen more than once but under ten times. What it binds is unknown. The data stem from a study of T-cell reconstitution after alpha-beta-depleted transplantation in children. The study's findings and limits: Expanded clones from the graft, numbering several hundred, reportedly supplied alpha-beta T cells about two months after transplant.

V was shortened by 1 base and J by 5 bases, with 12 bases between the two germline ends. The CDR3 length is 15 residues. CDR1 and CDR2 (germline): SGHRS, YFSETQ. It was with unique molecular identifiers that the TCRbeta library was prepared. TCRdb processed the PCR reads anew with MiXCR; each CDR3 protein has one entry. The table includes approximately 190,000 distinct CDR3 sequences, around 8.4% detected once. The source material was PBMCs, mostly from graft donor cells, sampled 360 days after TCRalphabeta/CD19-depleted stem cell transplant. This sequence was found in a male patient aged 2-15 years who had a stem cell transplant for acute myeloid leukemia, so the T cells may come from the graft donor. This chain links TRBV5-1 with TRBJ2-2; the D gene is possibly TRBD2 (6 bases). As DNA, the CDR3 is TGCGCCAGCAGCTTGTTGGCAGGGAGGACCGGGGAGCTGTTTTTT. It translates to CASSLLAGRTGELFF.